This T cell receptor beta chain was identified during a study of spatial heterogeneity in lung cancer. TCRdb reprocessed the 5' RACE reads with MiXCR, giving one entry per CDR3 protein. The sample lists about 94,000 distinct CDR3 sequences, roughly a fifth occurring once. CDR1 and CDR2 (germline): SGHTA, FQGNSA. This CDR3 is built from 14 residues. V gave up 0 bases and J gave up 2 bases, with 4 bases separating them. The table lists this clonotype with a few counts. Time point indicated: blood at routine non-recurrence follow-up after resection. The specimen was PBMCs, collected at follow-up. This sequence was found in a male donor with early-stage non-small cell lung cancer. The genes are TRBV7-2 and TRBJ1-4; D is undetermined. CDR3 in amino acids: CASSLAGTNEKLFF. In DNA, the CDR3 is TGTGCCAGCAGCTTAGCAGGGACTAATGAAAAACTGTTTTTT.